This T cell receptor (beta chain) appears in the sequencing data of a study of identical twins. Study-level results: Partly confounded zero-insertion analyses could result from invariant MAIT and iNKT cells. Cross-sectional statistical analysis was relied on for the conclusions, without the same donors being followed. Models predicted less out-of-frame TCR alpha sharing in monozygotic twins than was found. Abundant beta clonotypes from cord blood had fewer insertions, unlike memory repertoires, which showed none.

TCRdb itself ran the 5' RACE reads through MiXCR, one entry per CDR3 protein. The sample carries about 530,000 distinct CDR3 sequences, around 22% recorded once. This clonotype came up a few times. The antigen remains undetermined. The same sample was also used in a study of yellow fever vaccine responses in identical twins.

What was sequenced was CD4+ T cells sorted from blood. The receptor comes from a woman aged 18 to 35 in good health.

The CDR3 bases are TGTGCCAGCAGTTTCAAGACCACCGGGGAGCTGTTTTTT. It codes for CASSFKTTGELFF. The genes are TRBV27 and TRBJ2-2; D remains unclear. The germline CDR1 and CDR2 sequences are MNHEY and SMNVEV (reference sequence). Trimming pared 3 bases from V and 4 bases from J, leaving 6 bases between. This CDR3 is built from 13 residues.